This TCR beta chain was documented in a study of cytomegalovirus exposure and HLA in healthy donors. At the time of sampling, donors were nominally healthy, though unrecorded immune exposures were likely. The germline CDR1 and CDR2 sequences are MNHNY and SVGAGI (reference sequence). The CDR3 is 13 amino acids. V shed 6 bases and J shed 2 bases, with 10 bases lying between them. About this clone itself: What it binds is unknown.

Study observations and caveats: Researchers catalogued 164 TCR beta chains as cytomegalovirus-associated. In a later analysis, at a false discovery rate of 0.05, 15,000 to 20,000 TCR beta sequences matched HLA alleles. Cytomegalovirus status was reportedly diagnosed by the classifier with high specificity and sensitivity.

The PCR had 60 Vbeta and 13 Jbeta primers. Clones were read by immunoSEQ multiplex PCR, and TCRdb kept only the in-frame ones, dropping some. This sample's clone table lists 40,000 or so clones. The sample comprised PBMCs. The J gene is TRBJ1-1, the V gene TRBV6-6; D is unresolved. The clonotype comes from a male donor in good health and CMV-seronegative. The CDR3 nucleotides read TGTGCCAGCAGGGAACAGAGAAACACTGAAGCTTTCTTT. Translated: CASREQRNTEAFF.